These 17 T cell receptor beta chains originate from one sample sequenced in a study of T cells after yellow fever vaccination. TCRdb fed the 5' RACE reads into MiXCR, producing one record per CDR3 protein. Of more than 110,000 distinct CDR3 sequences listed, 6.6% are singletons. The sequences come from CD4+ T cells sorted from PBMCs, collected 10 days after the yellow fever booster vaccination. Every receptor here comes from a young man who received the YFV17D yellow fever vaccine.

At least ten counts were recorded for this clonotype. The rearrangement links TRBV5-1 to TRBJ2-7; 11 bases are a match to TRBD2. Germline assignment: CDR1 SGHRS and CDR2 YFSETQ. With 3 bases clipped from V and 7 bases from J, the junction kept 9 bases outside the gene matches. The CDR3 contains 15 residues. This CDR3 reads CASSSYASGRKEQYF. The CDR3 region has the DNA TGCGCCAGCAGCTCTTATGCTAGCGGGAGGAAGGAGCAGTACTTC.

This clonotype was counted many times. The chain links TRBV12-3 or TRBV12-4 to TRBJ2-1, with 10 nucleotides matching TRBD2. This CDR3 contains 16 residues. V was clipped by 6 bases and J by 1 base; unmatched bases: 6. CDR3 nucleotide sequence: TGTGCCAGCAGCTCCATAGCGGGAGGTTCCTACAATGAGCAGTTCTTC. This sequence encodes CASSSIAGGSYNEQFF.

This clonotype was detected ten times or more. This chain links TRBV9 with TRBJ2-2; D is unresolved. This CDR3 is 16 amino acids long. CDR1 SGDLS and CDR2 YYNGEE come from the germline V gene. V lost 0 bases to trimming and J lost 5 bases, with 14 bases between them. The CDR3 protein is CASSVGVVVGTGELFF. The CDR3, as DNA: TGTGCCAGCAGCGTAGGAGTGGTAGTCGGGACCGGGGAGCTGTTTTTT.

This chain's CDR3 is CATIGVRSNEQFF. Written as DNA, the CDR3 is TGTGCCACCATTGGGGTGAGGTCCAATGAGCAGTTCTTC. The V gene is TRBV24-1, the J gene TRBJ2-1, with unresolved D. The CDR3 covers 13 residues. With 8 bases removed from V and 6 bases from J, the gap between germline ends came to 13 bases. The V gene's germline CDR1 is KGHDR and CDR2 SFDVKD.

This clonotype was detected many times. The J gene is TRBJ2-4, the V gene TRBV3-1, with D possibly being TRBD2 (6 bases). The V end was cut by 4 bases, the J end by 0 bases, with 22 bases between. This CDR3 comprises 19 residues. The V gene's germline CDR1 is LGHDT and CDR2 YNNKEL (reference sequence). CDR3 in amino acids: CASSPLTTSQSLAKNIQYF. CDR3 in DNA: TGTGCCAGCAGCCCCTTAACGACTAGTCAGTCTCTAGCCAAAAACATTCAGTACTTC.

The sample holds many counts of this clonotype. The V gene is TRBV10-3, the J gene TRBJ2-5; 9 bases map to TRBD2. After removal of 3 bases from V and 5 bases from J, the junction contained 7 bases not matched to a gene. The CDR3 runs to 15 residues. The V gene's germline CDR1 is ENHRY and CDR2 SYGVKD. The CDR3 loop reads CAISDLAGGRETQYF. The CDR3 nucleotides read TGTGCCATCAGTGATTTGGCGGGAGGGCGTGAGACCCAGTACTTC.

The chain employs TRBV6-2 or TRBV6-3 and TRBJ2-1, with 10 bases fitting TRBD2. V lost 5 bases to trimming and J lost 6 bases; unmatched junction nucleotides: 7. The CDR3 length is 15 residues. CDR1 MNHEY and CDR2 SVGEGT come from the germline V gene. CDR3 DNA: TGTGCCAGCAGTACCCTAGCGGGAGCTGGCAATGAGCAGTTCTTC. Encoded protein: CASSTLAGAGNEQFF.

This chain links TRBV10-1 with TRBJ2-1; D not resolved. The germline CDR1 and CDR2 sequences are WNHNN and SYGVQD (reference sequence). The CDR3 loop spans 14 amino acids. With 3 bases removed from V and 6 bases from J, the gap between germline ends came to 12 bases. The CDR3: CASSEDGFSNEQFF. CDR3 sequence (DNA): TGCGCCAGCAGTGAAGATGGATTTAGCAATGAGCAGTTCTTC.

This clonotype was recorded many times. The chain employs TRBV5-1 and TRBJ2-7, with D possibly being TRBD1 (5 bases). Trimming cost V 0 bases and J 2 bases, with 12 bases left between them. This CDR3 is built from 15 residues. Germline V gene lookup returns CDR1 SGHRS and CDR2 YFSETQ. CDR3 in amino acids: CASSLGQTTTYEQYF. CDR3 sequence (DNA): TGCGCCAGCAGCTTGGGACAGACCACTACCTACGAGCAGTACTTC. Looking up the rest from reference TRBV5-1 and TRBJ2-7 gives the full variable domain: KAGVTQTPRYLIKTRGQQVTLSCSPISGHRSVSWYQQTPGQGLQFLFEYFSETQRNKGNFPGRFSGRQFSNSRSEMNVSTLELGDSALYLCASSLGQTTTYEQYFGPGTRLTVT.

This clonotype showed up many times. The V call is TRBV7-9, the J call TRBJ2-1, with TRBD2 as a possible D gene (6 bases). CDR1 and CDR2 from the germline V gene are SEHNR and FQNEAQ (reference sequence). The germline V and J ends were trimmed by 0 bases and 11 bases, with 11 bases remaining between them. The CDR3 has 13 residues. CDR3 residues: CASSLARGLKQFF. The CDR3 region has the DNA TGTGCCAGCAGCTTAGCGAGAGGACTAAAGCAGTTCTTC.

This clonotype was observed at least ten times. The J gene is TRBJ2-1, the V gene TRBV18; no definite D call. V was clipped by 3 bases and J by 0 bases, with 12 bases between them. The CDR3 spans 16 residues. From germline, CDR1 is KGHSH and CDR2 LQKENI. CDR3 loop: CASSPLFGSSYNEQFF. DNA of the CDR3: TGTGCCAGCTCACCCCTCTTCGGTAGCTCCTACAATGAGCAGTTCTTC.

This clonotype has more than one count but fewer than ten. The V gene is TRBV20-1, the J gene TRBJ1-2, with D maybe TRBD1 (6 bases). This CDR3 is built from 12 residues. Germline V lookup: CDR1 DFQATT, CDR2 SNEGSKA (reference sequence). V shed 1 base and J shed 7 bases, with 10 bases lying between them. CDR3 sequence reads: CSARVSGVGYTF. CDR3 bases: TGCAGTGCTAGAGTATCAGGGGTTGGCTACACCTTC.

The rearrangement links TRBV7-9 to TRBJ2-1, with 7 bases fitting TRBD1. Losses at the gene ends were 5 bases for V and 4 bases for J; bases not matched to a gene: 14. The CDR3 sequence is 17 residues long. Per germline, CDR1 SEHNR and CDR2 FQNEAQ (reference sequence). This CDR3 reads CASSPRSLAGGYNEQFF. The DNA for the CDR3 is TGTGCCAGCAGCCCCAGATCCCTAGCAGGGGGATACAATGAGCAGTTCTTC.

This clonotype was observed many times. The chain couples TRBV12-3 or TRBV12-4 to TRBJ2-2, with D tentatively TRBD1 or TRBD2 (6 bases each). V lost 6 bases, J lost 0 bases, and 17 bases lay in between. CDR3 size: 17 residues. The CDR3 sequence: CASRGTRRDSNTGELFF. The CDR3 DNA follows: TGTGCCAGCAGGGGGACAAGAAGGGACTCGAACACCGGGGAGCTGTTTTTT.

In its sample, this clonotype was seen many times. This chain connects TRBV5-4 to TRBJ2-3, with unresolved D. Germline CDR1 SGHNT, CDR2 YYREEE (reference sequence). V gave up 5 bases and J gave up 0 bases, with 13 bases separating them. The CDR3 sequence is 15 residues long. The CDR3 DNA sequence: TGTGCCAGCAGACAAAGCACTTCTAGCACAGATACGCAGTATTTT. It encodes CASRQSTSSTDTQYF.

This clonotype has more than one count but fewer than ten. V gene TRBV6-2 or TRBV6-3 combines with J gene TRBJ1-5; D ambiguous. Germline V gene lookup returns CDR1 MNHEY and CDR2 SVGEGT. V lost 6 bases and J lost 2, with 14 bases in between. This CDR3 has 15 amino acids. The CDR3 bases are TGTGCCAGCAGCCCCCTGGCGAGGGGCAATCAGCCCCAGCATTTT. Its translation is CASSPLARGNQPQHF.

The chain couples TRBV11-2 to TRBJ2-3; 12 bases fit TRBD2. Germline V gene sequence: CDR1 SGHAT, CDR2 FQNNGV. V dropped 6 bases and J dropped 4; count of bases not matched to a gene: 11. The CDR3 sequence is 17 residues long. The CDR3 loop reads CASSQWRTSGNPDTQYF. The CDR3 nucleotides read TGTGCCAGCAGTCAATGGCGGACTAGCGGGAACCCAGATACGCAGTATTTT.